This T cell receptor (beta chain) was identified in a study of blood T cells in healthy people across ages. About this clonotype itself: Its antigen is not identified.

Primed by a sample-barcoded 5' primer and a J-beta primer mix, a second PCR proceeded for 7 to 11 cycles. MiXCR, run by TCRdb on the 5' RACE reads, gives a single entry per CDR3 protein. This repertoire shows fewer than 800,000 distinct CDR3 sequences, 45% to 50% found once; its top ten account for about a third. V lost 4 bases and J lost 3; bases outside the gene matches: 11. The germline gives CDR1 SGHNT, CDR2 YYREEE (reference sequence). This CDR3 comprises 16 residues. General study findings and limits: Investigators treated diversity estimates from one million T cells as underestimates.

The receptor was isolated from a woman aged 55-70 years in good health. Material: blood. The rearrangement links TRBV5-4 to TRBJ2-5; TRBD2 aligns across 8 bases. CDR3 amino acids: CASSIYSGAAEETQYF. The CDR3 nucleotides read TGTGCCAGCAGCATCTATAGCGGGGCGGCCGAAGAGACCCAGTACTTC.